This T cell receptor beta chain was captured by sequencing in a study of OX40 agonist ivuxolimab in advanced cancers. Study background: Patients receiving dose escalation had hepatocellular carcinoma, melanoma, renal cell or head and neck cancer. Partial responses occurred in three patients (one hepatocellular carcinoma, two cutaneous melanoma).

The cohort excluded patients with autoimmune disease history or systemic immunosuppression. CDR3 length: 15 residues. Germline CDR1 SGHTS, CDR2 YDEGEE. Trimming took 2 bases from V and 4 from J; bases not matched to a gene: 5. Sequencing was performed with immunoSEQ multiplex PCR; in TCRdb, only in-frame clones are kept and a portion is missing. The sample consists of about 42,000 clones, approximately 83% of them appearing once. Notes on this clone: What it recognizes is unknown.

Study results and caveats: There was clonal expansion of CD4+ and CD8+ blood T cells by week 6 at 0.1 to 3.0 mg/kg.

V is TRBV5-8 and J is TRBJ2-2; TRBD2 aligns across 7 bases. Sequencing used CD4+ or CD8+ T cells sorted from blood, obtained in a trial of the OX40 agonist ivuxolimab. The TCR originated in an adult with an advanced solid tumor such as melanoma, head and neck, liver or kidney cancer. CDR3 amino acids: CASSFAGTITGELFF. CDR3 bases: TGTGCCAGCAGCTTCGCGGGGACTATCACCGGGGAGCTGTTTTTT. The full variable domain, rest sourced from reference TRBV5-8 and TRBJ2-2, is EAGVTQSPTHLIKTRGQQATLRCSPISGHTSVYWYQQALGLGLQFLLWYDEGEERNRGNFPPRFSGRQFPNYSSELNVNALELEDSALYLCASSFAGTITGELFFGEGSRLTVL.